This T cell receptor beta chain stems from a study of Graves' ophthalmopathy and Graves' hyperthyroidism. Overall study: Stable hyperthyroidism meant no progression to ophthalmopathy within 18 months of follow-up.

Study results and caveats: Most expanded thyroid clonotypes above 0.001 frequency also appeared in blood.

Turning to this clonotype: What it binds is not known.

Transcripts of RNA were the source for amplifying TCR beta CDR3 regions. HTBI primers primed a first-round RT-PCR, and a second-round multiplex PCR followed. MiXCR was run by TCRdb on the multiplex PCR reads, yielding one entry per CDR3 protein. The data contain 450,000 to 600,000 distinct CDR3 sequences, roughly 40% of them seen just once; the ten biggest clones take up roughly 4.5%. Ineligible for inclusion were patients with other autoimmune diseases, uncontrolled infections, pregnancy or lactation. Germline V gives CDR1 GTSNPN, CDR2 SVGIG (reference sequence). This CDR3 contains 13 residues. V gave up 2 bases and J gave up 5 bases; unmatched junction bases: 3.

V is TRBV30 and J is TRBJ2-7; 10 bases line up with TRBD1. The sequenced sample consisted of peripheral blood or thyroid tissue (not recorded which). The sequence was collected from an adult man with Graves' hyperthyroidism. The CDR3 region is CAWSRGTGDEQYF. In DNA form, the CDR3 reads TGTGCCTGGAGTCGAGGGACAGGGGACGAGCAGTACTTC.